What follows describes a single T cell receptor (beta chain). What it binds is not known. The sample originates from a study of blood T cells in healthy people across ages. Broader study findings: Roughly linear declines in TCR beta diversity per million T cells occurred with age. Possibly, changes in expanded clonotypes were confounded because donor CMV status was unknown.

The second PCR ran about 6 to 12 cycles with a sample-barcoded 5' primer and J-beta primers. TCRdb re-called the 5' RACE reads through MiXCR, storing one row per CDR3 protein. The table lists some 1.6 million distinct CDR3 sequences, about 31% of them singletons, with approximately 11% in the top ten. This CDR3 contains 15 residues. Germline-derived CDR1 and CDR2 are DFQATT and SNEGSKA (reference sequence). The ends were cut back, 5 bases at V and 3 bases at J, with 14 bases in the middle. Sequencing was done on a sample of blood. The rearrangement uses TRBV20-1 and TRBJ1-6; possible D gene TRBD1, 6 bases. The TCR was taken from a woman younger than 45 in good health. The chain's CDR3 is CSAGGRGDYNSPLHF. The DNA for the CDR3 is TGCAGTGCTGGGGGCCGGGGGGACTATAATTCACCCCTCCACTTT.